This T cell receptor (beta chain) was identified in a study of T-cell memory formation after mild COVID-19. Trimming stripped 2 bases from V and 7 bases from J, with 17 bases between. Germline-derived CDR1 and CDR2 are DFQATT and SNEGSKA (reference sequence). The CDR3 spans 14 residues. This clonotype was detected ten times or more. TCRdb re-called the 5' RACE reads through MiXCR, storing one row per CDR3 protein. The repertoire includes 200,000 to 300,000 distinct CDR3 sequences, 8% to 10% of them detected once, and roughly a fifth sits in the top ten. The chain employs TRBV20-1 and TRBJ1-2; tentatively, D is TRBD1 (6 bases). The sequence was collected from a man younger than 30 who had mild COVID-19 (a few samples of this study predate the infection). Cell type and time point are not known. Material for sequencing was PBMCs or a T cell subset sorted from them (not recorded which). In DNA form, the CDR3 reads TGCAGTGCTAGATGGGGGGGGCTTCGACGTGGCTACACCTTC. It specifies CSARWGGLRRGYTF.